The T cell receptor (beta chain) under discussion was sequenced for a study of T cells in Graves' hyperthyroidism and ophthalmopathy. Ophthalmopathy in the patients scored at least 3 on Clinical Activity Score and at least 4 on NOSPECS grade, lasting under 3 months. Amplification targeted TCR beta CDR3 regions from RNA transcripts. Carried out on the TCR CDR3, a first-round RT-PCR used the HTBI primer set. TCRdb passed the multiplex PCR reads through MiXCR, listing each CDR3 protein once. This table has about half a million distinct CDR3 sequences, roughly 25% appearing once. The sample holds many counts of this clonotype. The CDR3 loop spans 19 amino acids. Germline assignment: CDR1 KGHSH and CDR2 LQKENI. J was trimmed by 3 bases and V by 6 bases; bases with no gene match: 19.

The specimen was blood. This clonotype was sampled from a woman in her 30s with Graves' ophthalmopathy. The rearrangement uses TRBV18 and TRBJ2-5; 10 bases agree with TRBD2. The CDR3, as DNA: TGTGCCAGCTCCGTAAACGGACTAGCGGAGACCACTACCAAAGAGACCCAGTACTTC. Translated, it gives CASSVNGLAETTTKETQYF. Based on the CDR3 plus reference TRBV18 and TRBJ2-5, the full variable domain is NAGVMQNPRHLVRRRGQEARLRCSPMKGHSHVYWYRQLPEEGLKFMVYLQKENIIDESGMPKERFSAEFPKEGPSILRIQQVVRGDSAAYFCASSVNGLAETTTKETQYFGPGTRLLVL.